The clone carrying this T cell receptor (beta chain) was seen ten or more times. The target antigen is unknown. This sample is part of a study of T cells in Graves' hyperthyroidism and ophthalmopathy. Study in general: Peripheral blood sampling occurred at initial diagnosis, before any treatment. Study findings and constraints: In validation, the model predicted ophthalmopathy. These predictions came a median roughly seven months before onset.

The CDR3 is 16 amino acids. Germline CDR1 is MDHEN and CDR2 is SYDVKM. V was shortened by 5 bases and J by 0 bases, with 16 bases between the two germline ends. TCR beta CDR3 sequences were amplified from RNA transcripts. When the TCR CDR3 underwent first-round RT-PCR, the HTBI primer set was used. In TCRdb, the multiplex PCR reads were re-called with MiXCR into one record per CDR3 protein. The sample has hundreds of thousands of distinct CDR3 sequences, roughly 15% seen once. Patients with ophthalmopathy all had a Clinical Activity Score of at least 3, a NOSPECS grade of at least 4 and duration under 3 months. PBMCs stemmed from about 9.5 ml fresh peripheral blood.

The source is a woman in her sixties with Graves' ophthalmopathy. The sequencing sample was made of blood. The chain carries TRBV28 and TRBJ1-1; the D gene is possibly TRBD1 (5 bases). The CDR3 DNA reads TGTGCCAGCAGTGTCTATTTGGGGGTGATGAACACTGAAGCTTTCTTT. Protein sequence: CASSVYLGVMNTEAFF.